This T cell receptor (beta chain) was captured by sequencing in a study of blood T cell repertoires in COVID-19. Overall study context: The study drew acute and convalescent COVID-19 samples from the United States, Italy and Spain. Nucleic acid was either cDNA or gDNA, and it came from T cells, B-cell-depleted T cells, or PBMCs.

Per the original data handling: Estimated nucleated cell counts came from reference gene primer amplification. Sequencing used immunoSEQ multiplex PCR; TCRdb keeps in-frame clones, though not all of them. The DNA gave D and trimming, while V, J and clone size come from that table. The sample lists 90,000 to 120,000 clones; about 75% were seen once. Germline V gene sequence: CDR1 SGHRS, CDR2 YFSETQ. V lost 4 bases to trimming and J lost 8 bases; unmatched junction nucleotides: 11. The CDR3 is made up of 14 amino acids. The receptor comes from an elderly man with acute or convalescent COVID-19. Sequenced input: peripheral blood. The rearrangement links TRBV5-1 to TRBJ2-5; 7 bases match TRBD1. Here the CDR3 reads CASSRGTVRDTQYF. Here the CDR3 DNA reads TGCGCCAGCAGCAGGGGGACAGTTAGAGACACCCAGTACTTC.